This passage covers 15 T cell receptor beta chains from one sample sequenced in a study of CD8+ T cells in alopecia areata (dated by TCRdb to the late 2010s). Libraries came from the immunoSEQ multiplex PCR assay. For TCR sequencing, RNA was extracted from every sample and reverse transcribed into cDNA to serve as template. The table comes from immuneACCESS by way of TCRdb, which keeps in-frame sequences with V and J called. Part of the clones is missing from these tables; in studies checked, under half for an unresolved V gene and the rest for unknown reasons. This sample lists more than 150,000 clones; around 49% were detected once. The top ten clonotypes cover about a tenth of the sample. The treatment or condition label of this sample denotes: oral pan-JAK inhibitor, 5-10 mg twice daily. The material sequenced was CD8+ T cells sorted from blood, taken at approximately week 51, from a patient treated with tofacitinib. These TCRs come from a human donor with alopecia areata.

Here the CDR3 reads CASSPEGNYGYTF. CDR3 DNA sequence: TGTGCCAGTAGCCCAGAGGGGAACTATGGCTACACCTTC. This chain links TRBV19 with TRBJ1-2; perhaps TRBD1 as D (5 bases). Per germline, CDR1 LNHDA and CDR2 SQIVND (reference sequence). This CDR3 contains 13 residues. V was pared by 6 bases and J by 2 bases, with 10 bases between.

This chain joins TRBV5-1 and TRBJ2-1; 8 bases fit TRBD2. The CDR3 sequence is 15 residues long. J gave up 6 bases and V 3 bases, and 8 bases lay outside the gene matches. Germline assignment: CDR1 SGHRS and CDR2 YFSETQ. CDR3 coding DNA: TGCGCCAGCAGCTCCGGTGGTAGCGGGGCCAATGAGCAGTTCTTC. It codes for CASSSGGSGANEQFF.

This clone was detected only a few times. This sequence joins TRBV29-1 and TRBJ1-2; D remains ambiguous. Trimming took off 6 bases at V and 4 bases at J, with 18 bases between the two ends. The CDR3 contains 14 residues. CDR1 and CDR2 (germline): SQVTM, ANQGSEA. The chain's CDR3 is CSVLGDGNFYGYTF. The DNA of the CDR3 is TGCAGCGTCCTCGGAGACGGAAACTTCTATGGCTACACCTTC.

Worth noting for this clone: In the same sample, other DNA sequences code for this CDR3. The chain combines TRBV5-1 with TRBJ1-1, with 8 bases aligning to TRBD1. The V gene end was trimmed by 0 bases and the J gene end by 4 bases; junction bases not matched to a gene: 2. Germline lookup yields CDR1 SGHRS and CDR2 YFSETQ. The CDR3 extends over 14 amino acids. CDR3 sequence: CASSLGQGLTEAFF. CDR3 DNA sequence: TGCGCCAGCAGCTTGGGACAGGGGCTCACTGAAGCTTTCTTT.

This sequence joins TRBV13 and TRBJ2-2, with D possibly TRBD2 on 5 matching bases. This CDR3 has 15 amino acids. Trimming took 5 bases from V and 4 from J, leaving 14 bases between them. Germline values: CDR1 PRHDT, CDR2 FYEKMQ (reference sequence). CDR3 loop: CASSPYSGGTGELFF. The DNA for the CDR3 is TGTGCCAGCAGCCCGTATTCAGGAGGCACCGGGGAGCTGTTTTTT.

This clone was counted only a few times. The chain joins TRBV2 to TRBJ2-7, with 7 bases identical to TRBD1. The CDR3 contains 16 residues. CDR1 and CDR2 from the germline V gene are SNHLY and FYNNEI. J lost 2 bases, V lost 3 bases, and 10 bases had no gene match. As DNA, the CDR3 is TGTGCCAGCAGTGATCCCCCGGAGACAGGGACCTACGAGCAGTACTTC. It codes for CASSDPPETGTYEQYF.

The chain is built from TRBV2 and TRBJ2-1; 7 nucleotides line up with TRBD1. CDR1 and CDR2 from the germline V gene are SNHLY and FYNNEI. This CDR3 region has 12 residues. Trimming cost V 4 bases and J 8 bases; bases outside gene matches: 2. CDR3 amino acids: CASSGQGHEQFF. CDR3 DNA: TGTGCCAGCAGTGGACAGGGCCATGAGCAGTTCTTC.

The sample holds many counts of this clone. In nucleotides, the CDR3 is TGTGCCAGCAGCTTACGGGTACAGGGGGTAGAGACCCAGTACTTC. Residues: CASSLRVQGVETQYF. This chain links TRBV7-8 with TRBJ2-5; 8 nucleotides align to TRBD1. The CDR3 loop spans 15 amino acids. The trim removed 2 bases at V and 4 bases at J, leaving 6 bases unmatched. CDR1 and CDR2 from the germline V gene are SGHVS and FQNEAQ.

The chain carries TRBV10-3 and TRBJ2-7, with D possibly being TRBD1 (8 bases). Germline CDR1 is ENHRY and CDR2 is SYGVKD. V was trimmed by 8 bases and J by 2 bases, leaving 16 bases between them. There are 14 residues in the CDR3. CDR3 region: CAIGPQGGTYEQYF. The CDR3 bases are TGTGCCATCGGGCCACAGGGGGGGACCTACGAGCAGTACTTC.

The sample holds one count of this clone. The CDR3 nucleotides are TGTGCCAGTACGATAGAAGAGGGCATGAAGACCCAGTACTTC. Protein: CASTIEEGMKTQYF. The chain links TRBV25-1 to TRBJ2-5, with a possible D match to TRBD2 (5 bases). The CDR3 spans 14 residues. V gave up 9 bases and J gave up 6 bases, with 20 bases separating them. Per the germline V gene, CDR1 is MGHDK and CDR2 is SYGVNS.

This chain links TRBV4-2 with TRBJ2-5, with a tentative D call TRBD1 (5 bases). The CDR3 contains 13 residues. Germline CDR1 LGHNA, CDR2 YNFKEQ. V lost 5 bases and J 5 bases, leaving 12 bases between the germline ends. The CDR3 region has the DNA TGTGCCAGCAGCAACACAGGAGCGGAGACCCAGTACTTC. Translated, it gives CASSNTGAETQYF.

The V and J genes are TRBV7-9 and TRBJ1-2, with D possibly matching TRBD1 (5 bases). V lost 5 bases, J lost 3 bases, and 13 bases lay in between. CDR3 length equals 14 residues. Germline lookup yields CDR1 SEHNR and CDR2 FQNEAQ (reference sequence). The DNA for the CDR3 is TGTGCCAGCAGCCCAGGAGGGGACGACTATGGCTACACCTTC. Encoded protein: CASSPGGDDYGYTF.

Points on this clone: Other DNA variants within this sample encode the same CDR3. CDR3 residues: CAWSVLAGGTDTQYF. The CDR3 DNA reads as TGTGCCTGGAGTGTACTTGCGGGGGGCACAGATACGCAGTATTTT. The chain employs TRBV30 and TRBJ2-3; 7 positions agree with TRBD2. In germline, CDR1 is GTSNPN, CDR2 SVGIG (reference sequence). V lost 0 bases to trimming and J lost 1 base; unmatched junction nucleotides: 4. The CDR3 length is 15 residues.

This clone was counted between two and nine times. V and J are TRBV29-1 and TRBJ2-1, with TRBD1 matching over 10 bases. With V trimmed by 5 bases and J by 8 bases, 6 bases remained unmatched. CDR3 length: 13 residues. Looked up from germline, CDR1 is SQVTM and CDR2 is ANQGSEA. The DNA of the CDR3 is TGCAGCGTTTTTTCCGGGACAGGGGATGAGCAGTTCTTC. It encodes CSVFSGTGDEQFF.

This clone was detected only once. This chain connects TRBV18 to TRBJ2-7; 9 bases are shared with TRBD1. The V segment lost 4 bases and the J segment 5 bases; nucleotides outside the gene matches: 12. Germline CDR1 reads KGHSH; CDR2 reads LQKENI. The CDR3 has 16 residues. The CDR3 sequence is CASSLSIPGQGDEQYF. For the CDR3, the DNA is TGTGCCAGCTCACTTTCAATACCGGGACAGGGCGACGAGCAGTACTTC.